This T cell receptor beta chain was documented in a study of blood T cell repertoires in COVID-19. Study overall: Specimens from acute and convalescent COVID-19 originated in the United States, Italy and Spain.

The CDR3 totals 14 residues. Germline-derived CDR1 and CDR2 are LGHDT and YNNKEL (reference sequence). V gave up 5 bases and J gave up 2 bases, with 12 bases separating them. The method was immunoSEQ multiplex PCR; TCRdb's version includes in-frame clones alone and lacks a portion of them. The data hold roughly 220,000 clones, with 70% to 90% observed a single time. The sequenced sample consisted of PBMCs or T cells enriched from blood (not recorded which). The chain joins TRBV3-1 (or the pseudogene TRBV3-2) to TRBJ1-2; a weak D match, TRBD1 (5 bases). This receptor was taken from a woman aged 50 to 60 with acute COVID-19. The CDR3 DNA sequence: TGTGCCAGCAGCTCGCGGGACGGCAACTATGGCTACACCTTC. Translation gives CASSSRDGNYGYTF.